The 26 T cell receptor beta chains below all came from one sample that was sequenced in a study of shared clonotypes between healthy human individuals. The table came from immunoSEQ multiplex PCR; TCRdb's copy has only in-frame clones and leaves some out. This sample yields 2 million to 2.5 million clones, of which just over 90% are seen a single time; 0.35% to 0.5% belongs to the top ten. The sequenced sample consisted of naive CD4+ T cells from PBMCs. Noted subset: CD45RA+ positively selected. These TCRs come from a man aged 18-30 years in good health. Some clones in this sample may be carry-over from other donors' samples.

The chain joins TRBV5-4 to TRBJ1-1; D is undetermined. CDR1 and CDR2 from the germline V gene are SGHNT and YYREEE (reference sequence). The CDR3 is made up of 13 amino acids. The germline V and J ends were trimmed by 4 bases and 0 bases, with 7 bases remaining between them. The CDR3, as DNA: TGTGCCAGCAGCCCCAGGATGAACACTGAAGCTTTCTTT. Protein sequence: CASSPRMNTEAFF.

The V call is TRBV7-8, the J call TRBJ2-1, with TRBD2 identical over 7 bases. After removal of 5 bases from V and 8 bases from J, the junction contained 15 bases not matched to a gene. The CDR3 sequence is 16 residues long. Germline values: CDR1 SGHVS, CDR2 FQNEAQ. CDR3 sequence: CASSTQAGPYLDEQFF. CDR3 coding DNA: TGTGCCAGCAGCACACAAGCGGGACCGTACCTCGATGAGCAGTTCTTC.

In nucleotides, the CDR3 is TGTGCCAGCTCCCAGGACCATGACAATGAGCAGTTCTTC. Its translation: CASSQDHDNEQFF. V usage is TRBV2 and J usage is TRBJ2-1; D not certain. V lost 8 bases and J lost 5, with 13 bases in between. This CDR3 has 13 amino acids. Germline CDR1 SNHLY, CDR2 FYNNEI.

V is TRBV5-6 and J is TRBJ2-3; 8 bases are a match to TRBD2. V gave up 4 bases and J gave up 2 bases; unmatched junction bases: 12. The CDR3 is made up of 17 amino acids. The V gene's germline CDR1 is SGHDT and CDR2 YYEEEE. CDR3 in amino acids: CASSGGLAVGFTDTQYF. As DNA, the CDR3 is TGTGCCAGCAGCGGAGGACTAGCCGTGGGGTTCACAGATACGCAGTATTTT.

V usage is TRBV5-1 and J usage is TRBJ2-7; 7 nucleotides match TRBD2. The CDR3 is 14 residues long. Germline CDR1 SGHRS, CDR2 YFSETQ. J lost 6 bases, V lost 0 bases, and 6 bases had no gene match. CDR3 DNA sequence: TGCGCCAGCAGCTTGGTGGGAGGGTGGTCCGAGCAGTACTTC. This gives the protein CASSLVGGWSEQYF.

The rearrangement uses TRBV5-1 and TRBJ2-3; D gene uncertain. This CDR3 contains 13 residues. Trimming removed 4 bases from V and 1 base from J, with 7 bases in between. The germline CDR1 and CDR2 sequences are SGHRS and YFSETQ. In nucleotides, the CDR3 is TGCGCCAGCAGCCAGACGGGCACAGATACGCAGTATTTT. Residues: CASSQTGTDTQYF. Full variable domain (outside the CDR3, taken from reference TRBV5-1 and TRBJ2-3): KAGVTQTPRYLIKTRGQQVTLSCSPISGHRSVSWYQQTPGQGLQFLFEYFSETQRNKGNFPGRFSGRQFSNSRSEMNVSTLELGDSALYLCASSQTGTDTQYFGPGTRLTVL.

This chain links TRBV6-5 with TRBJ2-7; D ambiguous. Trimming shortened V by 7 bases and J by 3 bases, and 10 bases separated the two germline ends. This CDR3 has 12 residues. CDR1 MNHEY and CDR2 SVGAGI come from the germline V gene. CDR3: CASMGGYYEQYF. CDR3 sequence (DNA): TGTGCCAGCATGGGCGGATACTACGAGCAGTACTTC.

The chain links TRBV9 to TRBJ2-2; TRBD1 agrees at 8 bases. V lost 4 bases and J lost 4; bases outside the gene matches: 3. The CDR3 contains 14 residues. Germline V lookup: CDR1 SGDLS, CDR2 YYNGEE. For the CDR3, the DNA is TGTGCCAGCAGCACAGGACAGGGCACCGGGGAGCTGTTTTTT. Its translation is CASSTGQGTGELFF.

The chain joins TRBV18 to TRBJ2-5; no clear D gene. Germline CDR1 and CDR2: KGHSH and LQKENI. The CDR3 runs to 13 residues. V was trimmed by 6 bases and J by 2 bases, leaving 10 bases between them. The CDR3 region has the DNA TGTGCCAGCTCCGACGGATCGCAAGAGACCCAGTACTTC. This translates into CASSDGSQETQYF.

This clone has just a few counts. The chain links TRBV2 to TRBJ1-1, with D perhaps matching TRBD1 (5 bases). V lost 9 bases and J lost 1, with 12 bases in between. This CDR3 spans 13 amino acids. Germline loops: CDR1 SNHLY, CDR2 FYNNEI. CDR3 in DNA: TGTGCCAGTAGACAGAGCGCGAACACTGAAGCTTTCTTT. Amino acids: CASRQSANTEAFF. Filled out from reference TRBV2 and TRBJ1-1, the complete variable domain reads EPEVTQTPSHQVTQMGQEVILRCVPISNHLYFYWYRQILGQKVEFLVSFYNNEISEKSEIFDDQFSVERPDGSNFTLKIRSTKLEDSAMYFCASRQSANTEAFFGQGTRLTVV.

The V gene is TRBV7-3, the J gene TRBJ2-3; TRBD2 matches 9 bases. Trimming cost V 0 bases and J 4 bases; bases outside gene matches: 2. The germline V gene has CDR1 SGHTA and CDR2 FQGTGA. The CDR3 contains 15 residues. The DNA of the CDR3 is TGTGCCAGCAGCTTAACTAGCGGGGGAGCAGATACGCAGTATTTT. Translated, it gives CASSLTSGGADTQYF. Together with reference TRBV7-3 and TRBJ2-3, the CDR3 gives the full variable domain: GAGVSQTPSNKVTEKGKYVELRCDPISGHTALYWYRQSLGQGPEFLIYFQGTGAADDSGLPNDRFFAVRPEGSVSTLKIQRTERGDSAVYLCASSLTSGGADTQYFGPGTRLTVL.

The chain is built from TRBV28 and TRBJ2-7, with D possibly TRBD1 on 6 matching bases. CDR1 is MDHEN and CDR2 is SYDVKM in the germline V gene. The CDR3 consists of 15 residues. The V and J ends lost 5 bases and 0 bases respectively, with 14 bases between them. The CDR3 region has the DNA TGTGCCAGCAGTATGACAGGTTTGGGCTCCTACGAGCAGTACTTC. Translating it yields CASSMTGLGSYEQYF. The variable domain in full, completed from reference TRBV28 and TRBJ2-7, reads DVKVTQSSRYLVKRTGEKVFLECVQDMDHENMFWYRQDPGLGLRLIYFSYDVKMKEKGDIPEGYSVSREKKERFSLILESASTNQTSMYLCASSMTGLGSYEQYFGPGTRLTVT.

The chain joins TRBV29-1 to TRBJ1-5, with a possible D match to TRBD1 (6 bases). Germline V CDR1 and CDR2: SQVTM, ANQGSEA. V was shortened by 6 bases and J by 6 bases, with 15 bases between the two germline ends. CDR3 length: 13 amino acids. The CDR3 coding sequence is TGCAGCGTCGCGACGGGAGGGGGTCAGCCCCAGCATTTT. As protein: CSVATGGGQPQHF.

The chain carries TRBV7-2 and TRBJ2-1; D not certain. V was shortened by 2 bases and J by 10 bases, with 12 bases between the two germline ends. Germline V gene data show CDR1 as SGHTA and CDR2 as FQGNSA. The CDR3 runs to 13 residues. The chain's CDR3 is CASSLNQFGEQFF. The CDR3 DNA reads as TGTGCCAGCAGCTTAAATCAATTTGGGGAGCAGTTCTTC.

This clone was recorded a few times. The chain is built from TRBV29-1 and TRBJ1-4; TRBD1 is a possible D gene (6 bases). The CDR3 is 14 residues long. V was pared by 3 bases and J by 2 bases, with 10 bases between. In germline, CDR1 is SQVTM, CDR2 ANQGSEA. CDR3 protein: CSVDTGTTNEKLFF. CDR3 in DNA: TGCAGCGTTGATACAGGGACCACTAATGAAAAACTGTTTTTT.

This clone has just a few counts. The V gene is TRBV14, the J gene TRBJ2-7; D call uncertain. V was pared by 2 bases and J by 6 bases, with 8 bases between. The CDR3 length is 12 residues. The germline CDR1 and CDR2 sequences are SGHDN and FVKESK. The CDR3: CASSQRLIEQYF. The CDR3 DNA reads TGTGCCAGCAGCCAACGACTGATCGAGCAGTACTTC.

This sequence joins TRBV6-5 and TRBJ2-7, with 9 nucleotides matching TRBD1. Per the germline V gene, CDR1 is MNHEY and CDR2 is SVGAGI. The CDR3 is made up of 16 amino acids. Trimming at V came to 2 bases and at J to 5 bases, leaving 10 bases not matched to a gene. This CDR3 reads CASSYGTGQGIDEQYF. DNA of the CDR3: TGTGCCAGCAGTTACGGTACCGGACAGGGGATCGACGAGCAGTACTTC.

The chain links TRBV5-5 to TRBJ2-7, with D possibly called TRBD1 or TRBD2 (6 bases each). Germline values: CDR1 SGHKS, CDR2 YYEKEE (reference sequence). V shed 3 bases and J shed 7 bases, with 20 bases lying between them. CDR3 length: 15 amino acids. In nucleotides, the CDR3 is TGTGCCAGCAGCTCCCGGGGGCGAGAAATAGGAGAGCAGTACTTC. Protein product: CASSSRGREIGEQYF.

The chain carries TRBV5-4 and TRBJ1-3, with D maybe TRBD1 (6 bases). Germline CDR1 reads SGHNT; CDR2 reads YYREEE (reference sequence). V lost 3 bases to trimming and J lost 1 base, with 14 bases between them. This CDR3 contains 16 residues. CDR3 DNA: TGTGCCAGCAGCTATCTGTCCACAGGGTCTGGAAACACCATATATTTT. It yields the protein CASSYLSTGSGNTIYF.

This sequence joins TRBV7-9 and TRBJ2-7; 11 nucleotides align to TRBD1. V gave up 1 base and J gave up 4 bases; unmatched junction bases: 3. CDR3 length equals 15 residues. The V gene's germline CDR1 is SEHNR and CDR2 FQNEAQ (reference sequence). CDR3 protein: CASSLGDRGGYEQYF. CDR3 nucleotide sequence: TGTGCCAGCAGCTTAGGGGACAGGGGGGGATACGAGCAGTACTTC.

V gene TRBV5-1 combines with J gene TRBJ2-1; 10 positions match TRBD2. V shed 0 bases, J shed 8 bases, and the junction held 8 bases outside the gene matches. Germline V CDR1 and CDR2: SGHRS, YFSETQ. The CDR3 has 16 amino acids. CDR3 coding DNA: TGCGCCAGCAGCTTGGAAGCTAGCGGGAGATTGCATGAGCAGTTCTTC. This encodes CASSLEASGRLHEQFF.

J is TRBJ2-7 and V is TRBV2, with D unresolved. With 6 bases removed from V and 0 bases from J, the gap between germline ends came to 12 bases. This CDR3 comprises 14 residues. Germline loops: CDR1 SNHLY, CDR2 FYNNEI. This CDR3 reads CASRAGTSSYEQYF. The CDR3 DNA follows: TGTGCCAGCAGAGCCGGCACAAGCTCCTACGAGCAGTACTTC.

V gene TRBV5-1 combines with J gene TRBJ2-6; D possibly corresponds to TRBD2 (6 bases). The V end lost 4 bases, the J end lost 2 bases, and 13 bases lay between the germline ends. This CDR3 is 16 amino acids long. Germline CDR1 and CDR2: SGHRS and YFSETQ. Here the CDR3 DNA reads TGCGCCAGCAGCCAGGGAGGAAAGGCTGGGGCCAACGTCCTGACTTTC. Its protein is CASSQGGKAGANVLTF.

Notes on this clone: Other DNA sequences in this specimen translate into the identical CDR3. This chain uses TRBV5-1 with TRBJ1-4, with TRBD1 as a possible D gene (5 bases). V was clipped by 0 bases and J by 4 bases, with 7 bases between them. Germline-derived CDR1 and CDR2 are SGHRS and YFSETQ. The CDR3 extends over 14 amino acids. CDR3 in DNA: TGCGCCAGCAGCTTGGGTCAGGGTAATGAAAAACTGTTTTTT. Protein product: CASSLGQGNEKLFF.

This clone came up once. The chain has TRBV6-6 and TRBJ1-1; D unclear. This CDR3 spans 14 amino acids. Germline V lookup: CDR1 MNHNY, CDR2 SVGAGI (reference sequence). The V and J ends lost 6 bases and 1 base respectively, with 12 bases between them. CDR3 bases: TGTGCCAGCAGATCGACACCAACGAACACTGAAGCTTTCTTT. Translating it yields CASRSTPTNTEAFF.

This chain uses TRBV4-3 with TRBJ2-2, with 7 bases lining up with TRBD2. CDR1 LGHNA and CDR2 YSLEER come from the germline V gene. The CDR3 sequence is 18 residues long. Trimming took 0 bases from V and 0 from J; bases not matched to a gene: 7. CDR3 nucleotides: TGCGCCAGCAGCCAAGATGTAAGGCGGGAGACGAACACCGGGGAGCTGTTTTTT. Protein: CASSQDVRRETNTGELFF.